Following are 16 T cell receptor beta chains from one sample sequenced in a study of blood T cell repertoires in COVID-19. TCRdb keeps only in-frame clones here, not all; method: immunoSEQ multiplex PCR. The sample yields approximately 350,000 clones, around 91% seen once. Sequences were obtained from peripheral blood. These TCRs come from a woman between 18 and 29 years old who had recovered from COVID-19.

The V call is TRBV7-9, the J call TRBJ1-1; tentatively, D is TRBD1 (6 bases). CDR1 and CDR2 (germline): SEHNR, FQNEAQ (reference sequence). Trimming removed 7 bases from V and 3 bases from J, with 21 bases in between. The CDR3 sequence is 16 residues long. In nucleotides, the CDR3 is TGTGCCAGCACCACCCCAAGGCGGGGGCGCGACACTGAAGCTTTCTTT. It yields the protein CASTTPRRGRDTEAFF. The full variable domain, rest sourced from reference TRBV7-9 and TRBJ1-1, is DTGVSQNPRHKITKRGQNVTFRCDPISEHNRLYWYRQTLGQGPEFLTYFQNEAQLEKSRLLSDRFSAERPKGSFSTLEIQRTEQGDSAMYLCASTTPRRGRDTEAFFGQGTRLTVV.

The genes are TRBV19 and TRBJ1-1; 10 bases match TRBD1. Germline trimming cut 4 bases from V and 4 bases from J; bases unmatched to any gene: 6. This CDR3 has 15 amino acids. Germline loops: CDR1 LNHDA, CDR2 SQIVND (reference sequence). The CDR3 spells CASSTSGTGATEAFF. In DNA, the CDR3 is TGTGCCAGTAGTACTTCGGGGACAGGGGCCACTGAAGCTTTCTTT.

CDR3 bases: TGTGCCAGCAGCTCCTCCGGACTTAATGAAAAACTGTTTTTT. Protein sequence: CASSSSGLNEKLFF. The chain is built from TRBV11-3 and TRBJ1-4, with no clear D. Germline CDR1 is SGHNT and CDR2 is YENEEA. The CDR3 loop spans 14 amino acids. The ends were cut back, 4 bases at V and 4 bases at J, with 10 bases in the middle.

This clone was detected once. The chain couples TRBV19 to TRBJ1-2, with D possibly matching TRBD1 (6 bases). The CDR3 sequence is 17 residues long. Trimming cost V 3 bases and J 3 bases, with 20 bases left between them. Germline CDR1 is LNHDA and CDR2 is SQIVND (reference sequence). The CDR3 DNA sequence: TGTGCCAGTAGTATCTATAATTTGGCAGGGGCGGACTATGGCTACACCTTC. This codes for CASSIYNLAGADYGYTF.

V usage is TRBV19 and J usage is TRBJ1-2; 11 nucleotides line up with TRBD1. The CDR3 runs 15 residues. In germline, CDR1 is LNHDA, CDR2 SQIVND (reference sequence). Trimming took 3 bases from V and 4 from J; bases not matched to a gene: 4. CDR3 sequence: CASSIGQGAAYGYTF. CDR3 coding DNA: TGTGCCAGTAGTATCGGACAGGGGGCTGCCTATGGCTACACCTTC.

The chain combines TRBV20-1 with TRBJ2-5; no firm D call. Trimming shortened V by 7 bases and J by 2 bases, and 8 bases separated the two germline ends. The CDR3 has 11 residues. From germline, CDR1 is DFQATT and CDR2 SNEGSKA (reference sequence). The CDR3 is CSVNSQETQYF. CDR3 nucleotide sequence: TGCAGTGTGAACAGTCAAGAGACCCAGTACTTC.

The chain uses TRBV6-5 and TRBJ1-2; D is perhaps TRBD1 (6 bases). The germline V gene encodes CDR1 MNHEY and CDR2 SVGAGI. CDR3 length: 15 amino acids. V dropped 5 bases and J dropped 3 bases, with 16 bases sitting between them. The CDR3 loop is CASSRGGRADYGYTF. The DNA of the CDR3 is TGTGCCAGCAGTCGGGGGGGCAGGGCGGACTATGGCTACACCTTC.

V gene TRBV7-4 combines with J gene TRBJ2-7; D gene ambiguous. Trimming left V 7 bases short and J 11 bases short, with 9 bases between. Germline CDR1 reads SGHVT; CDR2 reads SQSDAQ. The CDR3 loop spans 9 amino acids. CDR3 region: CASTPAEYV. The CDR3 coding sequence is TGTGCCAGCACCCCTGCGGAGTACGTC.

The chain is built from TRBV9 and TRBJ1-2, with a weak D call TRBD1 (5 bases). CDR1 and CDR2 (germline): SGDLS, YYNGEE. This CDR3 region has 15 residues. Trimming took 4 bases from V and 5 from J, leaving 18 bases between them. The CDR3 is CASSSPGRKNYGYTF. CDR3 coding DNA: TGTGCCAGCAGCTCCCCAGGGAGGAAGAATTATGGCTACACCTTC.

This clone was found a few times. The rearrangement joins TRBV19 to TRBJ1-2, with TRBD1 identical over 7 bases. Unmatched junction bases numbered 21, after V lost 7 bases and J lost 7 bases. Germline CDR1 is LNHDA and CDR2 is SQIVND (reference sequence). This CDR3 has 17 residues. The CDR3 protein is CASITPRSGQVLGGYTF. The CDR3 DNA reads as TGTGCCAGTATCACCCCAAGGAGTGGACAGGTACTCGGTGGCTACACCTTC.

A single count supports this clone. The chain is built from TRBV9 and TRBJ2-1, with D possibly being TRBD1 (7 bases). V lost 0 bases and J 0 bases, leaving 10 bases between the germline ends. The CDR3 sequence is 16 residues long. Germline CDR1 SGDLS, CDR2 YYNGEE. CDR3 loop: CASSVAQGGSYNEQFF. The CDR3 DNA reads TGTGCCAGCAGCGTAGCTCAGGGGGGCTCCTACAATGAGCAGTTCTTC. Looking up the rest from reference TRBV9 and TRBJ2-1 gives the full variable domain: DSGVTQTPKHLITATGQRVTLRCSPRSGDLSVYWYQQSLDQGLQFLIQYYNGEERAKGNILERFSAQQFPDLHSELNLSSLELGDSALYFCASSVAQGGSYNEQFFGPGTRLTVL.

The rearrangement links TRBV6-6 to TRBJ2-7; 8 nucleotides match TRBD2. The J segment lost 0 bases and the V segment lost 6 bases, leaving 7 bases of the junction unmatched. Per germline, CDR1 MNHNY and CDR2 SVGAGI (reference sequence). This CDR3 is built from 15 residues. The CDR3 protein is CASREGGGSSYEQYV. In nucleotides, the CDR3 is TGTGCCAGCAGGGAGGGCGGGGGGAGCTCCTACGAGCAGTACGTC.

In nucleotides, the CDR3 is TGTGCCATCAGTGAGTCGGGCAGAGATAATTCACCCCTCCACTTT. This gives the protein CAISESGRDNSPLHF. V gene TRBV10-3 combines with J gene TRBJ1-6; D is ambiguous. CDR3 size: 15 residues. With 0 bases removed from V and 5 bases from J, the gap between germline ends came to 8 bases. In germline, CDR1 is ENHRY, CDR2 SYGVKD.

J is TRBJ1-2 and V is TRBV19; D not resolved. CDR1 LNHDA and CDR2 SQIVND come from the germline V gene (reference sequence). The CDR3 length is 14 residues. V lost 7 bases, J lost 4 bases, and 16 bases lay in between. Here the CDR3 reads CASTSGLLGYGYTF. Written as DNA, the CDR3 is TGTGCCAGTACCTCCGGGTTGCTGGGCTATGGCTACACCTTC.

This clone was seen a few times. V and J are TRBV6-2 or TRBV6-3 and TRBJ2-1, with 10 bases lining up with TRBD2. The V and J ends lost 5 bases and 8 bases, in that order; junction bases with no gene match: 18. Germline CDR1 reads MNHEY; CDR2 reads SVGEGT. The CDR3 loop spans 18 amino acids. The CDR3 is CASSTAAGGLIEIDEQFF. The DNA for the CDR3 is TGTGCCAGCAGTACCGCAGCGGGAGGGCTGATCGAGATAGATGAGCAGTTCTTC.

This CDR3 is CASSYETGGTDTQYF. CDR3 nucleotides: TGTGCCAGCAGCTACGAGACAGGGGGCACAGATACGCAGTATTTT. The chain uses TRBV3-1 (or the pseudogene TRBV3-2) and TRBJ2-3; 8 positions match TRBD1. CDR1 is LGHDT, CDR2 YNNKEL, per germline (reference sequence). There are 15 residues in the CDR3. V was clipped by 5 bases and J by 1 base; unmatched bases: 5.